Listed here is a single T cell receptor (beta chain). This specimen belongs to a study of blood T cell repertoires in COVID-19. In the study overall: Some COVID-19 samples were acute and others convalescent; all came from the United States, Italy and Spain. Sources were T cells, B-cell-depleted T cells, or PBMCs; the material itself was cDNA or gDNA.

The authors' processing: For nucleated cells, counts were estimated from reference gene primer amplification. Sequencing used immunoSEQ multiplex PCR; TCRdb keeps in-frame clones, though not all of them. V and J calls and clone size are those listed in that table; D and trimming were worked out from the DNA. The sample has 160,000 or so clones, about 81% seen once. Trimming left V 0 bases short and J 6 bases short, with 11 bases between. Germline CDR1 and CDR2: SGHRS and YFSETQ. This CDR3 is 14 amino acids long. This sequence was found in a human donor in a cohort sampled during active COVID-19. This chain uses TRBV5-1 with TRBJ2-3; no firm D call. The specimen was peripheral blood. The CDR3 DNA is TGCGCCAGCAGCTTGGCTACCGACTGGGATACGCAGTATTTT. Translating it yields CASSLATDWDTQYF.